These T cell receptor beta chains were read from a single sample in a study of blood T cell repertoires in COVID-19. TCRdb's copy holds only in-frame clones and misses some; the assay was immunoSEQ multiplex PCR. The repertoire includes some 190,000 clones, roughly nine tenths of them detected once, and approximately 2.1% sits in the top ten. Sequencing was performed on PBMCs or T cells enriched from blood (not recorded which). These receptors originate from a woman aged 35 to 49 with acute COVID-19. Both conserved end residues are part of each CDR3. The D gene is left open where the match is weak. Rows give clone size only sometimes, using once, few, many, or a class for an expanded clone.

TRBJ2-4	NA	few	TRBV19	CASSLAKNIQYF	TGTGCCAGTTCACTAGCCAAAAACATTCAGTACTTC
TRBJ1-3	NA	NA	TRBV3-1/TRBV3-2	CASSQGRRTGNTIYF	TGTGCCAGCAGCCAGGGGAGGAGAACTGGAAACACCATATATTTT
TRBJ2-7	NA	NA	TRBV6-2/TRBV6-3	CASSYPTGELRYEQYF	TGTGCCAGCAGTTACCCGACAGGAGAACTGAGGTACGAGCAGTACTTC
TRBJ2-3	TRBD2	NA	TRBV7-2	CASSLVSTSGSGPNTQYF	TGTGCCAGCAGCTTAGTTTCGACTAGCGGGAGCGGCCCCAATACGCAGTATTTT
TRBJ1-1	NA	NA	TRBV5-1	CASSFSGGGVVAFF	TGCGCCAGCAGCTTCTCGGGCGGAGGGGTAGTCGCTTTCTTT
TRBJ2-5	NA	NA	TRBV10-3	CAISESITGRETQYF	TGTGCCATCAGTGAGTCGATCACAGGACGAGAGACCCAGTACTTC
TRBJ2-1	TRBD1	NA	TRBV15	CATSGGTGMRNEQFF	TGTGCCACCAGCGGAGGGACAGGGATGCGGAATGAGCAGTTCTTC
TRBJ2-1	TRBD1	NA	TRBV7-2	CASSSRTQGINEQFF	TGTGCCAGCAGCTCAAGGACACAGGGGATCAATGAGCAGTTCTTC
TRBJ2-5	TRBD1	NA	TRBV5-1	CASSSSRTGEETQYF	TGCGCCAGCAGCTCGTCCAGGACAGGGGAAGAGACCCAGTACTTC
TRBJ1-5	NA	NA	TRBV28	CASSQITGWDQPQHF	TGTGCCAGCAGTCAAATAACAGGGTGGGATCAGCCCCAGCATTTT
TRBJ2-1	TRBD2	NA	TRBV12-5	CASGFLSGGEQFF	TGTGCTAGTGGTTTCCTATCGGGGGGTGAGCAGTTCTTC
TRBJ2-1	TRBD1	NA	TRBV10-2	CASSDTWTGGNYEQFF	TGCGCCAGCAGTGATACTTGGACAGGGGGCAACTATGAGCAGTTCTTC
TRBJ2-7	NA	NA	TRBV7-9	CASSLSRGYEQYF	TGTGCCAGCAGCTTAAGCAGGGGCTACGAGCAGTACTTC
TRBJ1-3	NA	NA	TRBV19	CASTNTRPQGLASGNTIYF	TGTGCCAGTACCAATACCCGGCCTCAGGGTTTAGCCTCTGGAAACACCATATATTTT
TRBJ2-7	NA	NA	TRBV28	CASSRAYEQYF	TGTGCCAGCAGCCGAGCCTACGAGCAGTACTTC
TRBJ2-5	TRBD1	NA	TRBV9	CASSVGSGGGGETQYF	TGTGCCAGCAGCGTAGGATCAGGGGGCGGAGGCGAGACCCAGTACTTC
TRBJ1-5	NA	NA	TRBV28	CASSLAGGSNQPQHF	TGTGCCAGCAGTTTAGCCGGGGGTAGCAATCAGCCCCAGCATTTT
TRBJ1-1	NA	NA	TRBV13	CASSFPGVNTEAFF	TGTGCCAGCAGCTTTCCAGGGGTGAACACTGAAGCTTTCTTT
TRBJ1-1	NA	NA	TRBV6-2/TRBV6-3	CASSLIGSRGSEAFF	TGTGCCAGCAGTCTCATCGGCTCCAGAGGGTCTGAAGCTTTCTTT
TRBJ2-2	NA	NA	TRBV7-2	CASSLGRTINTGELFF	TGTGCCAGCAGCTTAGGGAGGACCATAAACACCGGGGAGCTGTTTTTT
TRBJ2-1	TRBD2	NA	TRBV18	CASSPPGLAGEVKQFF	TGTGCCAGCTCCCCCCCCGGACTAGCGGGGGAGGTAAAGCAGTTCTTC
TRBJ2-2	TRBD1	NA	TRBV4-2	CASSEGTGDTGELFF	TGTGCCAGCAGCGAAGGGACAGGTGACACCGGGGAGCTGTTTTTT
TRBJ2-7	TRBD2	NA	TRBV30	CAWSPGLAGGEQYF	TGTGCCTGGAGCCCGGGACTAGCGGGAGGGGAGCAGTACTTC
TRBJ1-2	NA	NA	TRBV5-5	CASSQGIGYGYTF	TGTGCCAGCAGCCAGGGGATCGGCTATGGCTACACCTTC
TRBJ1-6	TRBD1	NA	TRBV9	CASSRDRGPGPLHF	TGTGCCAGCAGCCGAGACAGGGGGCCTGGACCCCTCCACTTT
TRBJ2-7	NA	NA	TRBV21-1	CASSSKCYEQYF	TGTGCCAGCAGCTCAAAATGCTACGAGCAGTACTTC
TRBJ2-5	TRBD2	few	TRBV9	CASSVGNGGAGETQYF	TGTGCCAGCAGCGTAGGCAACGGGGGGGCAGGGGAGACCCAGTACTTC
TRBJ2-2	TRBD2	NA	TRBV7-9	CASSPSGGAPGELFF	TGTGCCAGCAGCCCGAGCGGGGGGGCCCCCGGGGAGCTGTTTTTT
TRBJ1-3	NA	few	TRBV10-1	CASSENRGDTIYF	TGCGCCAGCAGTGAGAATCGGGGAGACACCATATATTTT